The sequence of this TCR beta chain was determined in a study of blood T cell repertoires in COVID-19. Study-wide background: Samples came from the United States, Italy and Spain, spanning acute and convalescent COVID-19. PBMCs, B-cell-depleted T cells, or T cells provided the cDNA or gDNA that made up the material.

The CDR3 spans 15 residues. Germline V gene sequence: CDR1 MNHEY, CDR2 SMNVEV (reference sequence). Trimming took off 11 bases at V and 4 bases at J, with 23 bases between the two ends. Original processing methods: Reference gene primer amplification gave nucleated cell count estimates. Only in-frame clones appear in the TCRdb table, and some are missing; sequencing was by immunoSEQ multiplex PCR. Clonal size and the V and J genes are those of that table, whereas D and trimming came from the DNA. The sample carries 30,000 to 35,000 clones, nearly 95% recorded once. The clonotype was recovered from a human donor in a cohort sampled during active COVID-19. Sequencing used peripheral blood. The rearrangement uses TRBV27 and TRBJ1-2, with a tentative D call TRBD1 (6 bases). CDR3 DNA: TGTGCCTGTCTCCCGAGGGGGGGCTTGGCCTATGGCTACACCTTC. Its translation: CACLPRGGLAYGYTF.